This T cell receptor (beta chain) derives from a study of cytomegalovirus exposure and HLA in healthy donors. Turning to the study itself: Unique TCRs from HLA-typed donors, 85 million to 100 million of them, were held in an early data release.

Vbeta (60) and Jbeta (13) primers were used in the PCR. Repertoires were generated with immunoSEQ multiplex PCR, while TCRdb's copy carries only in-frame clones and drops some. The table has 180,000 or so clones, around 83% seen once. To note about this clone: Its antigen is currently unknown.

Study results and limitations: Researchers reported that a few CMV-associated chains were confirmed in vitro as CMV antigen-specific.

Germline V gives CDR1 LNHDA, CDR2 SQIVND (reference sequence). V shed 3 bases and J 2 bases; nucleotides not matched to a gene: 4. The CDR3 has 15 amino acids. This receptor was taken from a woman aged 50 to 60 in good health and CMV-seropositive. Sequencing was carried out using PBMCs. The rearrangement uses TRBV19 and TRBJ2-5; TRBD2 agrees at 9 bases. The CDR3 sequence: CASSMGSGGQETQYF. CDR3 coding DNA: TGTGCCAGTAGTATGGGTAGCGGGGGTCAAGAGACCCAGTACTTC.